This TCR beta chain was captured in a study of T cell responses to AZD1222 COVID-19 vaccine. Looking at the study overall: Timing groups of about 4 and about 12 weeks for second doses were pooled.

Clones were read by immunoSEQ multiplex PCR, and TCRdb kept only the in-frame ones, dropping some. Of 50,000 to 65,000 clones listed, around 90% are singletons. In germline, CDR1 is SGHRS, CDR2 YFSETQ. The V gene end was trimmed by 4 bases and the J gene end by 2 bases; junction bases not matched to a gene: 5. CDR3 length: 14 amino acids. The rearrangement joins TRBV5-1 to TRBJ1-2; 7 nucleotides align to TRBD1. Here the sequenced sample was peripheral blood, taken on day 0 of AZD1222 vaccination. This clonotype was obtained from an adult in good health. The DNA of the CDR3 is TGCGCCAGCAGCGTCGGGACAGACAACTATGGCTACACCTTC. Residues: CASSVGTDNYGYTF.